This T cell receptor beta chain is from a study of shared clonotypes between healthy human individuals. To note about this clone: What it binds is unknown.

The study, taken as a whole, reports: In contrast to clonotypes shared by all four donors, non-shared clonotypes had lower generation probabilities. Generally, naive subsets came out with larger estimated richness than memory subsets.

This CDR3 contains 19 residues. The ends lost 3 bases at V and 4 bases at J; junction bases unmatched: 10. Germline V gives CDR1 LGHNA, CDR2 YNFKEQ. Assay: immunoSEQ multiplex PCR; the TCRdb copy retains only in-frame clones and omits some. The table shows about 690,000 clones, with around 90% occurring only once. The chain has TRBV4-2 and TRBJ2-2, with 14 bases aligning to TRBD2. The sample taken for sequencing was memory CD8+ T cells from PBMCs. Stated subset: CD45RO+ cells pooled with CCR7-negative TemRA cells. The TCR sequence derives from a man between 18 and 35 years old in good health. Some clones in this sample may be carry-over from other donors' samples. CDR3 loop: CASSHLGLAGGQLTGELFF. CDR3 nucleotides: TGTGCCAGCAGCCACCTCGGACTAGCGGGAGGACAACTCACCGGGGAGCTGTTTTTT.